This T cell receptor beta chain was documented in a study of identical twins. This clonotype was seen a few times. Antigen specificity is unknown. Broader study findings: Insertion counts were lower in abundant cord blood beta clonotypes, a trend that memory repertoires did not show.

The CDR3 sequence is 14 residues long. Between the trimmed V and J ends, which lost 5 bases and 3 bases, there was a span of 14 bases. The germline V gene encodes CDR1 SGHTA and CDR2 FQGNSA. TCRdb independently ran MiXCR on the 5' RACE reads; one entry per CDR3 protein. Here the sample spans 460,000 or so distinct CDR3 sequences, approximately 14% being singletons. These data were also filed under a second study, of yellow fever vaccine responses in identical twins.

This sequence was found in a woman younger than 35 in good health. The chain couples TRBV7-2 to TRBJ2-7; TRBD1 might be the D (5 bases). The specimen sequenced was CD4+ T cells sorted from blood. CDR3: CASSKGRVVYEQYF. In DNA, the CDR3 is TGTGCCAGCAGCAAGGGGCGCGTCGTCTACGAGCAGTACTTC.